This is a list of T cell receptor beta chains from one sample in a study of blood T cell repertoires in COVID-19. Clones were read by immunoSEQ multiplex PCR, and TCRdb kept only the in-frame ones, dropping some. In the table there are about 110,000 clones, over 75% of which are singletons. Sequencing used peripheral blood. These receptors all stem from a woman aged 45 to 65 with acute or convalescent COVID-19. Both conserved end residues are part of each CDR3.

>TRBV19
CASSITTGGQETQYF
>TRBV6-5
CASSSYPRGGNTEAFF
>TRBV18
CASLRSTGGSYNEQFF
>TRBV5-1
CASSAGPPSYEQYF
>TRBV5-1
CASSLGPPTMNTEAFF
>TRBV27
CASSRTGGGLYEQYF
>TRBV9
CASSVDGRVNTEAFF
>TRBV3-1/TRBV3-2
CASSQGLRWQYF
>TRBV5-1
CASSPGTSNIHEQFF
>TRBV3-1/TRBV3-2
CASSPQDRDNTEAFF
>TRBV29-1
CSVDSVLRLNTEAFF
>TRBV5-1
CASSLRDTNTGELFF
>TRBV28
CASSSDLPNYGYTF
>TRBV30
CAWRAPWLLSDGYTF
>TRBV24-1
CATSDTRRGGANVLTF
>TRBV25-1
CASSESGTGVNEQFF
>TRBV9
CASSVGQGRPTDTQYF
>TRBV10-2
CASSFWGQGRQPQHF
>TRBV27
CASSGTGGNQPQHF
>TRBV5-1
CASSLEGDGYTF
>TRBV7-6
CASSFFNTDTQYF
>TRBV5-1
CASSLGLPGTDTQYF
>TRBV2
CASSAGTGGKNTEAFF
>TRBV3-1/TRBV3-2
CASSQVPGGEQYF
>TRBV6-1
CASSEARRNTQYF
>TRBV3-1/TRBV3-2
CASRKFNWDRAYEQYF
>TRBV7-7
CASSLAGGDEQFF
>TRBV7-8
CASSLLPGTANTEAFF
>TRBV18
CASSPGTGASYGYTF
>TRBV5-1
CASSPGVGRLNTEAFF
>TRBV30
CAWSVYPGRYTF
>TRBV18
CASSSLGPTNEKLFF
>TRBV11-2
CASSLTSGEVTQYF
>TRBV6-6
CASSHPGQGNPSRRSGANVLTF
>TRBV18
CASSLTGGTDQPQHF
>TRBV5-1
CASSLAMEGNTGELFF
>TRBV2
CASTGGPVYNSPLHF
>TRBV5-1
CASSSGPSGEKLFF
>TRBV5-1
CASRLGQGVTEAFF
>TRBV18
CASSPRTSGGLKNIQYF
>TRBV19
CASNPGGGNTEAFF
>TRBV5-1
CASSSGTGPGKLFF
>TRBV11-2
CASSPSRSREKLFF
>TRBV5-1
CASTQGARGNTIYF
>TRBV5-6
CASSFMGTGAYEQYF
>TRBV19
CASTRDPGTVNTGELFF
>TRBV5-1
CASSYSPNQPQHF
>TRBV30
CAWSEGATNEKLFF
>TRBV7-6
CASSPGGSLYNEQFF
>TRBV13
CASSLLRTGGTEAFF
>TRBV6-6
CASSYGASYEQYF
>TRBV5-1
CASSSTGENTEAFF
>TRBV5-1
CASTYFFDTEAFF
>TRBV19
CAARSTGDFNSNQPQHF
>TRBV28
CASSRPGTGDKGYTF
>TRBV6-1
CASSERQGSTGELFF
>TRBV19
CASSIDQANYGYTF
>TRBV2
CASSEALPGDDQPQHF
>TRBV3-1/TRBV3-2
CASSRGTGDYEQYF
>TRBV7-9
CASSLGLGAFF